This is a list of T cell receptor beta chains from one sample in a study of neurological immune-mediated disorders. TCRdb reanalysed the 5' RACE reads using MiXCR and keeps one entry per CDR3 protein. The sample lists about 18,000 distinct CDR3 sequences, 27% seen once, with roughly a third in the top ten. The sample was PBMCs. Receptor source: a man aged 45-65 years with HTLV-1-associated myelopathy (HAM/TSP). CDR3s include the opening cysteine and the closing phenylalanine or tryptophan. The D gene is left open where the match is weak. For some rows the clone size is stated as once, few or many, or as a class when expanded; others skip it.

D	size	V	J	DNA	CDR3
TRBD1	-	TRBV7-8	TRBJ2-7	TGTGCCAGCAGCCCACCTCGACAGGGTTCCTACGAGCAGTACTTC	CASSPPRQGSYEQYF
-	few	TRBV7-2	TRBJ2-4	TGTGCCAGCAGCTTAGGGGGACGCCGAATCTACTTC	CASSLGGRRIYF
-	-	TRBV20-1	TRBJ2-2	TGCAGTGCGTCGCCAGGGGGGTTCGGGGAGCTGTTTTTT	CSASPGGFGELFF
-	few	TRBV3-1	TRBJ1-2	TGTGCCAGCAGCCCTTCCCCGATCTATGGCTACACCTTC	CASSPSPIYGYTF
-	many	TRBV27	TRBJ1-5	TGTGCCAGCAGCCAGGGATATAGCAATCAGCCCCAGCATTTT	CASSQGYSNQPQHF
-	-	TRBV20-1	TRBJ2-7	TGCAGTGCCGCCAGACCGGGGATAAGCTCCTACGAGCAGTACTTC	CSAARPGISSYEQYF
-	few	TRBV30	TRBJ2-3	TGTGCCTGGAGTGTGAGGGATACGCAGTATTTT	CAWSVRDTQYF
-	-	TRBV2	TRBJ1-2	TGTGCCAGCAGTGAACTCGGGGCCTATTATGGCTACACCTTC	CASSELGAYYGYTF
-	-	TRBV7-3	TRBJ1-5	TGTGCCAGCAGCTTAAGAGGGGCCCAGCATTTT	CASSLRGAQHF
TRBD1	-	TRBV20-1	TRBJ2-7	TGCAGTGCTAGAGATGACACAGGGGTTCGGTACGAGCAGTACTTC	CSARDDTGVRYEQYF
-	many	TRBV5-1	TRBJ2-6	TGCGCCAGCAGCTCGGACGGCTCTGGGGCCAACGTCCTGACTTTC	CASSSDGSGANVLTF
TRBD2	few	TRBV5-1	TRBJ2-4	TGCGCCAGCAGCCCCACCGGGACTAGCGTAAACATTCAGTACTTC	CASSPTGTSVNIQYF
TRBD1	few	TRBV5-1	TRBJ1-1	TGCGCCAGCGGACAGGGGAACACTGAAGCTTTCTTT	CASGQGNTEAFF
-	medium-sized	TRBV20-1	TRBJ1-6	TGCAGTGCTAGTGTAACGGCGGCAGATAATTCACCCCTCCACTTT	CSASVTAADNSPLHF
-	-	TRBV7-2	TRBJ2-6	TGTGCCAGCAGCTGGGGGTCTGGGGCCAACGTCCTGACTTTC	CASSWGSGANVLTF
TRBD2	many	TRBV7-3	TRBJ2-3	TGTGCCAGCAGCTACGGACTAGGGGGCACAGATACGCAGTATTTT	CASSYGLGGTDTQYF
TRBD2	-	TRBV5-6	TRBJ2-3	TGTGCCAGCAGCTTCGCGGGGGGGCCACATACGCAGTATTTT	CASSFAGGPHTQYF
-	-	TRBV6-1	TRBJ1-5	TGTGCCAGCAGCCTCCAGGATAGCAATCAGCCCCAGCATTTT	CASSLQDSNQPQHF
TRBD1	few	TRBV7-6	TRBJ1-1	TGTGCCAGCAGCTTAGAAGACAGGGGCACTGAAGCTTTCTTT	CASSLEDRGTEAFF
-	many	TRBV20-1	TRBJ1-1	TGCAGTGCTCGCTGGACGAGGGTTATGAACACTGAAGCTTTCTTT	CSARWTRVMNTEAFF
TRBD1	-	TRBV4-2	TRBJ1-6	TGTGCCAGCAGCCGCACCGGGACAGGAGTTAATTCACCCCTCCACTTT	CASSRTGTGVNSPLHF
TRBD1	few	TRBV20-1	TRBJ1-1	TGCAGCGCACAGGGGGCGGCGGCTGAAGCTTTCTTT	CSAQGAAAEAFF
-	few	TRBV7-6	TRBJ2-2	TGTGCCAGCAGACTTGGAACCGGGACATCAGCCGGGGAGCTGTTTTTT	CASRLGTGTSAGELFF
-	-	TRBV5-1	TRBJ1-5	TGCGCCAGCAAGCCGAACCCCGGGGATCAGCCCCAGCATTTT	CASKPNPGDQPQHF
TRBD2	once	TRBV20-1	TRBJ2-1	TGCAGTGCTAGGACGACTAGCGGGGGGTCCTACAATGAGCAGTTCTTC	CSARTTSGGSYNEQFF
TRBD1	few	TRBV7-8	TRBJ2-2	TGTGCCAGCAGCTTAGAGGGACAGGGAGGCACCGGGGAGCTGTTTTTT	CASSLEGQGGTGELFF
TRBD1	once	TRBV6-5	TRBJ1-2	TGTGCCAGCTCCGGGACAGGGGGCGATGGCTACACCTTC	CASSGTGGDGYTF